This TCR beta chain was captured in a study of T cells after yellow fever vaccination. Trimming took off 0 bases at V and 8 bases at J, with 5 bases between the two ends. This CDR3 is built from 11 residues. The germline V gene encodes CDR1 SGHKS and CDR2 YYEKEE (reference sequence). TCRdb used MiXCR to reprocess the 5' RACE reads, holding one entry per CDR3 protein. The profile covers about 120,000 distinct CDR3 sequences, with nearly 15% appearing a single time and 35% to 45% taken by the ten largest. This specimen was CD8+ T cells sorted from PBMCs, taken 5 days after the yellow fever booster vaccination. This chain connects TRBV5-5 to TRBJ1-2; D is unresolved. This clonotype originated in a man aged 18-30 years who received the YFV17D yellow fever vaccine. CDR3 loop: CASSLAWGYTF. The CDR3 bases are TGTGCCAGCAGCTTGGCATGGGGCTACACCTTC.